The entry that follows covers one T cell receptor beta chain sequence. The source of the sample is a study of T cell changes during pregnancy in multiple sclerosis. Assay used: immunoSEQ multiplex PCR; TCRdb lists only in-frame clones, some missing. Here the sample spans about 96,000 clones, approximately 92% being singletons. CDR3 size: 16 residues. V gave up 1 base and J gave up 0 bases, with 11 bases separating them. In germline, CDR1 is SGHRS, CDR2 YFSETQ. The TCR was taken from a female donor with multiple sclerosis, enrolled in a pregnancy study. The sample was peripheral blood, taken in the first trimester of pregnancy. The V gene is TRBV5-1, the J gene TRBJ2-1, with D hard to call. The CDR3, as DNA: TGCGCCAGCAGCTTGTTTTCCCGGAGCTCCTACAATGAGCAGTTCTTC. Translation gives CASSLFSRSSYNEQFF.